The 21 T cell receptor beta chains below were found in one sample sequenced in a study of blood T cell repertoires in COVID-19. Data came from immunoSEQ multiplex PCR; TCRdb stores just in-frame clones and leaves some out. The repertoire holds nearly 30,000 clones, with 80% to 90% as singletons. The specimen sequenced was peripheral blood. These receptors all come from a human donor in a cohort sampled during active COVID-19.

The CDR3 DNA sequence: TGTGCCAGCAGCCTTAGTTTATCGGGCACAGATACGCAGTATTTT. Protein sequence: CASSLSLSGTDTQYF. This chain joins TRBV7-9 and TRBJ2-3; D is ambiguous. CDR3 size: 15 residues. The V end lost 5 bases, the J end lost 1 base, and 13 bases lay between the germline ends. Germline CDR1 reads SEHNR; CDR2 reads FQNEAQ (reference sequence).

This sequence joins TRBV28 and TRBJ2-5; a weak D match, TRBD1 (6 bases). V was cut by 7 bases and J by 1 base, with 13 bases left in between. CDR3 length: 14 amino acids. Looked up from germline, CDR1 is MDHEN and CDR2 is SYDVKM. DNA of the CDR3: TGTGCCAGCAACACTAGGGGGTTCCAAGAGACCCAGTACTTC. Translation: CASNTRGFQETQYF.

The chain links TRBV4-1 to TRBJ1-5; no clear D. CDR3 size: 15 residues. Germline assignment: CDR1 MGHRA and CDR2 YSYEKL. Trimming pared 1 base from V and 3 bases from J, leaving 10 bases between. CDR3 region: CASSQVLAPNQPQHF. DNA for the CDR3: TGCGCCAGCAGCCAAGTTCTAGCTCCCAATCAGCCCCAGCATTTT.

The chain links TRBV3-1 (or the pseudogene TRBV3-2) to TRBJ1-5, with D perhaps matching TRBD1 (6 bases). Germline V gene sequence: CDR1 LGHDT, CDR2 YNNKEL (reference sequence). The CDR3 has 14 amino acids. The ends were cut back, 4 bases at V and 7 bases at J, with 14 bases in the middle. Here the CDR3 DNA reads TGTGCCAGCAGCCCCAACAGGGTAAAACAGCCCCAGCATTTT. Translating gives CASSPNRVKQPQHF.

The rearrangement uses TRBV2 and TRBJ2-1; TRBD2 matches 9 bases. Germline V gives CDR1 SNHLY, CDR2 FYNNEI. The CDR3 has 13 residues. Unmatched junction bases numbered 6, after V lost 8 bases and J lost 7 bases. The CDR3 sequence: CASEAGGWNEQFF. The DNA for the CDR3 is TGTGCCAGCGAGGCGGGGGGGTGGAATGAGCAGTTCTTC.

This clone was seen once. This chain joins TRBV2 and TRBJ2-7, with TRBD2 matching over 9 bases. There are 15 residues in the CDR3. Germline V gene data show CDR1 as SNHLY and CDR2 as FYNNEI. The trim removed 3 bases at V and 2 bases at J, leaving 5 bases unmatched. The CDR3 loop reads CASSEGAGGPYEQYF. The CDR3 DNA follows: TGTGCCAGCAGTGAGGGAGCGGGGGGCCCCTACGAGCAGTACTTC.

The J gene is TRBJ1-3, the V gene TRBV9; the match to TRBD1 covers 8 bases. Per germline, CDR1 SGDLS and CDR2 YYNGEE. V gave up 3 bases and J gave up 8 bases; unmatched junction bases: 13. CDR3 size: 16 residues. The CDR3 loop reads CASSGASGGAGYTIYF. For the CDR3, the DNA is TGTGCCAGCAGCGGAGCCTCAGGGGGCGCGGGATACACCATATATTTT.

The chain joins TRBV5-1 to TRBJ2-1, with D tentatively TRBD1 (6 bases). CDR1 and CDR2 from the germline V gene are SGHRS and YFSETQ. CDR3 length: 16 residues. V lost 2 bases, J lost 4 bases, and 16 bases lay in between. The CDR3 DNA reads TGCGCCAGCAGCTTCTCGGGTGGGGGCCTTTACAATGAGCAGTTCTTC. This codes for CASSFSGGGLYNEQFF.

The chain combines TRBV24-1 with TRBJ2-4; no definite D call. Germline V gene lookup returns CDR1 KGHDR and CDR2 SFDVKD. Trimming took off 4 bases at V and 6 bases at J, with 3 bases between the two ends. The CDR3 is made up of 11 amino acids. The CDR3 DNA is TGTGCCACCAGTGACCGAAACATTCAGTACTTC. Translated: CATSDRNIQYF.

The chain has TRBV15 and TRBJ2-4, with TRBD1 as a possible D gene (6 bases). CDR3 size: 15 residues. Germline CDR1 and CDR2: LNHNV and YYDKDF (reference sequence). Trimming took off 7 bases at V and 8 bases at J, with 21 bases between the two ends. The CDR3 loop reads CATIPPGQLGDIQYF. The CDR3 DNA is TGTGCCACCATTCCACCCGGACAGCTAGGGGACATTCAGTACTTC.

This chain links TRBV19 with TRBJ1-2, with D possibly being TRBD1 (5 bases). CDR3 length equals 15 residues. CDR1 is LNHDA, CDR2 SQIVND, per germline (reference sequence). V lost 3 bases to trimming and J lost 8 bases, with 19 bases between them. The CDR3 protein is CASSIPLMGQGGYTF. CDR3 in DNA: TGTGCCAGTAGTATCCCATTGATGGGGCAGGGAGGCTACACCTTC.

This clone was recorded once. The chain's CDR3 is CASSQALAGGASTDTQYF. CDR3 DNA sequence: TGTGCCAGCAGCCAAGCGCTAGCGGGGGGCGCATCCACAGATACGCAGTATTTT. V is TRBV4-2 and J is TRBJ2-3; 11 bases are shared with TRBD2. The V segment lost 1 base and the J segment 2 bases; nucleotides outside the gene matches: 8. This CDR3 contains 18 residues. CDR1 and CDR2 from the germline V gene are LGHNA and YNFKEQ.

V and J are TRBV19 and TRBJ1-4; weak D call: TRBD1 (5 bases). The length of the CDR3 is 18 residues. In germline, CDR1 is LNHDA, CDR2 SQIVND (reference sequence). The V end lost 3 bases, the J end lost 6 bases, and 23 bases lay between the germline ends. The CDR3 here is CASSIVLGQAIRYEKLFF. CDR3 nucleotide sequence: TGTGCCAGTAGTATCGTCTTGGGGCAGGCCATACGTTATGAAAAACTGTTTTTT.

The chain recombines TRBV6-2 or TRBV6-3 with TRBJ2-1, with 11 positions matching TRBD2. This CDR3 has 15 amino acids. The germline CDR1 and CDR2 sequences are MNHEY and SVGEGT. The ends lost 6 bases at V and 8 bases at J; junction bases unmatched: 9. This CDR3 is CASSHSGGASHEQFF. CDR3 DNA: TGTGCCAGCAGCCATAGCGGGGGGGCCAGCCATGAGCAGTTCTTC.

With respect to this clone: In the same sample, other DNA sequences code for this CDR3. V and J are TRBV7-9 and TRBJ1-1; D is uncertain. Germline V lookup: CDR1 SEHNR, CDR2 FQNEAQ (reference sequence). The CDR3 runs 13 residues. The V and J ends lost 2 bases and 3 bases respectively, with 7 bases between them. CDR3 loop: CASSLRGDTEAFF. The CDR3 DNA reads TGTGCCAGCAGCTTACGGGGAGACACTGAAGCTTTCTTT.

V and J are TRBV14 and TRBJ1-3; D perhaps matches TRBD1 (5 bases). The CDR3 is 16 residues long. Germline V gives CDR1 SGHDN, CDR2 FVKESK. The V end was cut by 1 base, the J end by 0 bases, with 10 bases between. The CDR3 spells CASSQVGGYSGNTIYF. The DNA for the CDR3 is TGTGCCAGCAGCCAAGTCGGGGGGTACTCTGGAAACACCATATATTTT.

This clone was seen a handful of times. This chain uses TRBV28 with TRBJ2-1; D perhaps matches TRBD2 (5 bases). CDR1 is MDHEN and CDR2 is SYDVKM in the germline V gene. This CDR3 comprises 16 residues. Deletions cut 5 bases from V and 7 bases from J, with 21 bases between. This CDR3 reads CASSDPGEYKANEQFF. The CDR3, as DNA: TGTGCCAGCAGTGACCCCGGGGAATACAAGGCAAATGAGCAGTTCTTC.

This CDR3 is CASSVPWGSSYNEQFF. Here the CDR3 DNA reads TGTGCCAGCAGCGTACCATGGGGCAGCTCCTACAATGAGCAGTTCTTC. This chain uses TRBV9 with TRBJ2-1; D is possibly TRBD1 (5 bases). The germline CDR1 and CDR2 sequences are SGDLS and YYNGEE. The CDR3 extends over 16 amino acids. V shed 1 base and J shed 0 bases, with 11 bases lying between them.

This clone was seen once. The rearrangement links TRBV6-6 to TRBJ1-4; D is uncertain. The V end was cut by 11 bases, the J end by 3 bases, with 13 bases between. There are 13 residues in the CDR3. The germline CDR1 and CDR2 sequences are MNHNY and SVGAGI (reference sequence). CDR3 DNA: TGTGCCTCCCGGGAGCGTCCTAATGAAAAACTGTTTTTT. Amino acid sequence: CASRERPNEKLFF.

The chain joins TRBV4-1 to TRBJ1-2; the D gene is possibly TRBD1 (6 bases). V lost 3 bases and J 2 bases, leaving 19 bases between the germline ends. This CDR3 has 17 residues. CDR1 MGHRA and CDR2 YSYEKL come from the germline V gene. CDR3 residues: CASSHGTGRVRNYGYTF. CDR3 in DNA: TGCGCCAGCAGCCATGGAACAGGGAGAGTACGGAACTATGGCTACACCTTC.

This CDR3 is CASSLGQRGEQFF. The CDR3 DNA is TGTGCCAGCAGCCTCGGACAGCGTGGTGAGCAGTTCTTC. This chain links TRBV3-1 (or the pseudogene TRBV3-2) with TRBJ2-1, with TRBD1 as a possible D gene (6 bases). V was pared by 4 bases and J by 9 bases, with 13 bases between. Germline V gene data show CDR1 as LGHDT and CDR2 as YNNKEL (reference sequence). The CDR3 is 13 amino acids.